This TCR beta chain stems from a study of blood T cell repertoires in COVID-19. Study as a whole: The United States, Italy and Spain provided the acute and convalescent COVID-19 samples. T cells, B-cell-depleted T cells, or PBMCs supplied cDNA or gDNA.

Per the original methods: From reference gene primer amplification, estimates of nucleated cell counts were derived. Here immunoSEQ multiplex PCR was the method, and the copy in TCRdb shows in-frame clones only, minus some. V and J calls and clone size are those listed in that table; D and trimming were worked out from the DNA. The data show approximately 28,000 clones, approximately 77% seen once. This sequence was found in a man at least 80 years old with active or convalescent COVID-19. The material sequenced was peripheral blood.

CDR3 loop: CASSSRWTSSYNEQFF. In DNA, the CDR3 is TGTGCCAGCAGCTCTAGGTGGACTAGCAGTTACAATGAGCAGTTCTTC. V is TRBV7-7 and J is TRBJ2-1; 8 bases align to TRBD2. This CDR3 comprises 16 residues. The germline V gene encodes CDR1 SSHAT and CDR2 FNYEAQ (reference sequence). The trim removed 4 bases at V and 4 bases at J, leaving 9 bases unmatched.